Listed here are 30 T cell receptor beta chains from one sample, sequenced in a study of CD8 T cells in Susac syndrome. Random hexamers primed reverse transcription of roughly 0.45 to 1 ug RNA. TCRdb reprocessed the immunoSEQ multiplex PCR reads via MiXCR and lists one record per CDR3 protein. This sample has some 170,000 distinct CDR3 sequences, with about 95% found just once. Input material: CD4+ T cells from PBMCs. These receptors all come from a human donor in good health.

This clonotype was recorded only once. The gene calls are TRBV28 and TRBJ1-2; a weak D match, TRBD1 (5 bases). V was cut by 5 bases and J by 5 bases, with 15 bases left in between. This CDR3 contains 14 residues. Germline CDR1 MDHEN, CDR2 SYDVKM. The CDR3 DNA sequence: TGTGCCAGCAGTCCCCAGGGAGCTGTTTATGGCTACACCTTC. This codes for CASSPQGAVYGYTF.

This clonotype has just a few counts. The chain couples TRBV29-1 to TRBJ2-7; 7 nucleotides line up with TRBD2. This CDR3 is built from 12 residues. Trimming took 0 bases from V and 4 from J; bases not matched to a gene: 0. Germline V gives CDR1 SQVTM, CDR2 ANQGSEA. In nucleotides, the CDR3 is TGCAGCGTTGAAGAGGGGGGGTACGAGCAGTACTTC. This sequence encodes CSVEEGGYEQYF.

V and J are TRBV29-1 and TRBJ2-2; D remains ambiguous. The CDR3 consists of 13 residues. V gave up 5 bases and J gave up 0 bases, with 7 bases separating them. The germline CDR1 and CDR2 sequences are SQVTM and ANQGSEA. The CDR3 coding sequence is TGCAGCGTTCTTTATCCGAACACCGGGGAGCTGTTTTTT. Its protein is CSVLYPNTGELFF.

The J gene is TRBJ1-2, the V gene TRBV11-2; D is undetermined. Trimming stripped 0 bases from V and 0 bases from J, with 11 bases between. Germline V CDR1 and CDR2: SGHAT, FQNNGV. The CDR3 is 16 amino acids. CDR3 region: CASSLDSPGANYGYTF. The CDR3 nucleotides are TGTGCCAGCAGCTTAGATAGCCCGGGAGCTAACTATGGCTACACCTTC.

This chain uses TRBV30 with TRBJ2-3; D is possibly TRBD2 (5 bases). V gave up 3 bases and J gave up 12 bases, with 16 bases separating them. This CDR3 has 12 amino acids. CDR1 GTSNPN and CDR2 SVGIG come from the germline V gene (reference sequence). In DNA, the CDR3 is TGTGCCTGGAGGGGTACCGGACTTCGTCAGTATTTT. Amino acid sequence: CAWRGTGLRQYF.

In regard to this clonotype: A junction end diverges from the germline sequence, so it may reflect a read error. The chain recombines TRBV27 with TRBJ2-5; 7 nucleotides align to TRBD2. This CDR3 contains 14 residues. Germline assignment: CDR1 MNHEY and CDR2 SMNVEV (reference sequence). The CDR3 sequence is CATSRGDFQETQYF. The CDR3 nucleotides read TGTGCCACCAGTCGGGGGGACTTCCAAGAGACCCAGTACTTC.

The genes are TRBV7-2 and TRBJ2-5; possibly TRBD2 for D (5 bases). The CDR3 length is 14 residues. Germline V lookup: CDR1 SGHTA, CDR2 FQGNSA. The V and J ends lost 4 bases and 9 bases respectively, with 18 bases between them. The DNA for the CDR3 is TGTGCCAGCAGCTCTAACCGGGCCGCCGGGGCCCAGTACTTC. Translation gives CASSSNRAAGAQYF.

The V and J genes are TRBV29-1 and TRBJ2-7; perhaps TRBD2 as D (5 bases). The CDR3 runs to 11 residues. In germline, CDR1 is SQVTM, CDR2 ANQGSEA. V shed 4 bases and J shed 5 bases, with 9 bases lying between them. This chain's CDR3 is CSVARGNEQYF. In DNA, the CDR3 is TGCAGCGTTGCGAGAGGGAACGAGCAGTACTTC.

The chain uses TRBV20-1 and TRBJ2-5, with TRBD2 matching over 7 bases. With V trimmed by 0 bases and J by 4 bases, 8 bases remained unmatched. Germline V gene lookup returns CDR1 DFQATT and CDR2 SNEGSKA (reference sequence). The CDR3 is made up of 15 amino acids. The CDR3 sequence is CSARDSGGGRETQYF. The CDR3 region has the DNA TGCAGTGCTAGAGATTCTGGGGGAGGGCGAGAGACCCAGTACTTC.

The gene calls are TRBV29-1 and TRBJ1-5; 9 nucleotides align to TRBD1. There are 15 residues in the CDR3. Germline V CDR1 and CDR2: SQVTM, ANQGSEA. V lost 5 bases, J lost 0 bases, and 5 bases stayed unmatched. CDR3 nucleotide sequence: TGCAGCGTTTCTACAGGGGGCTCTAGCAATCAGCCCCAGCATTTT. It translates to CSVSTGGSSNQPQHF.

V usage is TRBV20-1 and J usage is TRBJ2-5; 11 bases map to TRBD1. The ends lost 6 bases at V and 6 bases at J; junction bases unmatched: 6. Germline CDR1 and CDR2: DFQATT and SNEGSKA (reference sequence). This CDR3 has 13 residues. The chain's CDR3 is CSAAGTGGKTQYF. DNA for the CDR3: TGCAGTGCCGCCGGGACAGGGGGAAAGACCCAGTACTTC.

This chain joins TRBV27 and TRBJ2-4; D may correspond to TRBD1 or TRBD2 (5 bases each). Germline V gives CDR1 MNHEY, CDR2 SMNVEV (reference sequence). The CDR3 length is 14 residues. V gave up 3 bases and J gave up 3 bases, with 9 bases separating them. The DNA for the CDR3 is TGTGCCAGCAGTTTGAGGGGATACAAAAACATTCAGTACTTC. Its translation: CASSLRGYKNIQYF.

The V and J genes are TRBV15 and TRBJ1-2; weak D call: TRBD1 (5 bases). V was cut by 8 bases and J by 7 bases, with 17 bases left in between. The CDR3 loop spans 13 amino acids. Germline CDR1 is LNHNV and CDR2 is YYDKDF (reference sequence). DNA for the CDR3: TGTGCCACCGCCCCCGGGACGGTGAGTGGCTACACCTTC. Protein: CATAPGTVSGYTF.

CDR3 in amino acids: CASSHYRAGGNNEQFF. The CDR3 nucleotides are TGTGCCAGCAGCCATTATCGGGCTGGCGGAAACAATGAGCAGTTCTTC. The V and J genes are TRBV3-1 and TRBJ2-1; D call uncertain. V was cut by 3 bases and J by 5 bases, with 17 bases left in between. Germline assignment: CDR1 LGHDT and CDR2 YNNKEL (reference sequence). This CDR3 contains 16 residues.

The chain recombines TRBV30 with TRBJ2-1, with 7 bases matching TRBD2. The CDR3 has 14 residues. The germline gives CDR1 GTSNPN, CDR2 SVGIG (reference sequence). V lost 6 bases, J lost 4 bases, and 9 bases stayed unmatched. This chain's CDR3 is CACTTGLPYNEQFF. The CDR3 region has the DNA TGTGCCTGCACTACGGGACTACCGTACAATGAGCAGTTCTTC.

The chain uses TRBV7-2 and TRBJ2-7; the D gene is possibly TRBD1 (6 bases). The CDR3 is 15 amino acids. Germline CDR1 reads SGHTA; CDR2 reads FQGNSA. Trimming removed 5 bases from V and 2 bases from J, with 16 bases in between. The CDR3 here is CASSRMVTGTYEQYF. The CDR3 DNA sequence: TGTGCCAGCAGCCGCATGGTGACAGGAACCTACGAGCAGTACTTC.

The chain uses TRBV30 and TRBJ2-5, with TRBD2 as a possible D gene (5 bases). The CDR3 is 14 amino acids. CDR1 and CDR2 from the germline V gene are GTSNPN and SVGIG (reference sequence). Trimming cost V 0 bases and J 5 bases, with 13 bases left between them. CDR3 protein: CAWSVSGLRETQYF. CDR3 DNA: TGTGCCTGGAGTGTATCGGGGTTGAGGGAGACCCAGTACTTC.

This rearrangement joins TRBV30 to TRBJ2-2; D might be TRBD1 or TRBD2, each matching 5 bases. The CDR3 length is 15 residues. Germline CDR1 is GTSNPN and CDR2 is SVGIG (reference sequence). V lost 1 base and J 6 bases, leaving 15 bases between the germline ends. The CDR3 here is CAWSAGAPGPGELFF. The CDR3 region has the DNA TGTGCCTGGAGTGCCGGGGCGCCGGGTCCCGGGGAGCTGTTTTTT. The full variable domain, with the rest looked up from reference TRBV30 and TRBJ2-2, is SQTIHQWPATLVQPVGSPLSLECTVEGTSNPNLYWYRQAAGRGLQLLFYSVGIGQISSEVPQNLSASRPQDRQFILSSKKLLLSDSGFYLCAWSAGAPGPGELFFGEGSRLTVL.

The CDR3 is CASIAGTPRWGYYEQYF. Written as DNA, the CDR3 is TGTGCCAGCATAGCCGGGACCCCGCGTTGGGGGTACTACGAGCAGTACTTC. V gene TRBV28 combines with J gene TRBJ2-7; either TRBD1 or TRBD2 may fit D (5 bases each). Germline CDR1 is MDHEN and CDR2 is SYDVKM. V dropped 7 bases and J dropped 3 bases, with 25 bases sitting between them. This CDR3 contains 17 residues.

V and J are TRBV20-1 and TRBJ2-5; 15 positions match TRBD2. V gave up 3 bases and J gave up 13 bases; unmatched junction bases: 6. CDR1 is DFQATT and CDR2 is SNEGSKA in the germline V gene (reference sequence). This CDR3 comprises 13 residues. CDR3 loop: CSASGLAGGPTYF. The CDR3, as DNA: TGCAGTGCTAGTGGACTAGCGGGAGGGCCAACGTACTTC.

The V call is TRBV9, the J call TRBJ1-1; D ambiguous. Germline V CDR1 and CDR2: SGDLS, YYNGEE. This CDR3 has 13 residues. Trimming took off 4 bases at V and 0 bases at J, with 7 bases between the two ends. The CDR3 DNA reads TGTGCCAGCAGCTCGGGAGTGAACACTGAAGCTTTCTTT. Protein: CASSSGVNTEAFF.

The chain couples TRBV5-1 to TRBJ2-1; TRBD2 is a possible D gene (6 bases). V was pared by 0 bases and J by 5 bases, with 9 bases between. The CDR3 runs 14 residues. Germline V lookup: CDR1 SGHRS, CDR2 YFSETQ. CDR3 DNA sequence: TGCGCCAGCAGCTTGGAGGGACTCGACAATGAGCAGTTCTTC. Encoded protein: CASSLEGLDNEQFF.

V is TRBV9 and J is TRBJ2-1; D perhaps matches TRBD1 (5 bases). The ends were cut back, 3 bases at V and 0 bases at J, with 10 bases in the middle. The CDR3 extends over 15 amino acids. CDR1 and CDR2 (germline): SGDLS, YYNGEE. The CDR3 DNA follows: TGTGCCAGCAGCGAGGGGCCGAGCTCCTACAATGAGCAGTTCTTC. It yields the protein CASSEGPSSYNEQFF.

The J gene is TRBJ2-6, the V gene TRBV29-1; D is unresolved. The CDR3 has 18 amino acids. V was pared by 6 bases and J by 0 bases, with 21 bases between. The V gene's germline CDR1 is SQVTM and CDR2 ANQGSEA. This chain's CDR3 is CSVNSLGQTYSGANVLTF. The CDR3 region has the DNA TGCAGCGTGAACTCCCTAGGGCAGACCTACTCTGGGGCCAACGTCCTGACTTTC.

This CDR3 is CSARNGLAETYEQYF. The CDR3, as DNA: TGCAGTGCTAGGAACGGACTAGCGGAGACCTACGAGCAGTACTTC. The chain recombines TRBV20-1 with TRBJ2-7, with 10 positions matching TRBD2. The CDR3 sequence is 15 residues long. CDR1 DFQATT and CDR2 SNEGSKA come from the germline V gene (reference sequence). J gave up 2 bases and V 3 bases, and 7 bases lay outside the gene matches.

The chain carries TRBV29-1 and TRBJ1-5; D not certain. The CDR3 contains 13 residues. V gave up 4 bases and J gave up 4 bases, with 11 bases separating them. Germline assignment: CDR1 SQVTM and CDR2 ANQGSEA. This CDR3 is CSVGLGRNQPQHF. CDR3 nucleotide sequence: TGCAGCGTTGGGTTGGGCCGGAATCAGCCCCAGCATTTT. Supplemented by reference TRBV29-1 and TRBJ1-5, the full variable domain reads SAVISQKPSRDICQRGTSLTIQCQVDSQVTMMFWYRQQPGQSLTLIATANQGSEATYESGFVIDKFPISRPNLTFSTLTVSNMSPEDSSIYLCSVGLGRNQPQHFGDGTRLSIL.

The CDR3 DNA sequence: TGTGCCAGCAGTTACTTGTGGGAGGCTCAAGAGACCCAGTACTTC. Its translation: CASSYLWEAQETQYF. V usage is TRBV6-5 and J usage is TRBJ2-5, with a possible D match to TRBD2 (6 bases). Trimming removed 1 base at V and 2 bases at J, with 11 bases between. CDR1 is MNHEY and CDR2 is SVGAGI in the germline V gene. This CDR3 has 15 residues.

The CDR3 nucleotides are TGTGCCAGCAGTTTACAAGGGCGGGGGCCCAATCAGCCCCAGCATTTT. It yields the protein CASSLQGRGPNQPQHF. The chain has TRBV12-3 or TRBV12-4 and TRBJ1-5; TRBD1 might be the D (6 bases). The CDR3 length is 16 residues. V lost 2 bases, J lost 3 bases, and 14 bases lay in between.

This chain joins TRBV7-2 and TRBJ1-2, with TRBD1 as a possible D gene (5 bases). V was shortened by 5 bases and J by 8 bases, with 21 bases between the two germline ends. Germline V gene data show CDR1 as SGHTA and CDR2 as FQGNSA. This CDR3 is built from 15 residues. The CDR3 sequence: CASSPDGHPSGGYTF. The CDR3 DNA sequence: TGTGCCAGCAGCCCAGACGGACACCCCTCGGGGGGCTACACCTTC.

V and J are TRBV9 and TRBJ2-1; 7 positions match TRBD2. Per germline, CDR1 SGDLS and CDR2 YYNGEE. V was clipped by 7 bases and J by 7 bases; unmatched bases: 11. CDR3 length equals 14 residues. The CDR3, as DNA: TGTGCCAGCTCCGGGGGAGGGCCTATAAATGAGCAGTTCTTC. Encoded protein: CASSGGGPINEQFF. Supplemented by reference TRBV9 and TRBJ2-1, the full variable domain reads DSGVTQTPKHLITATGQRVTLRCSPRSGDLSVYWYQQSLDQGLQFLIQYYNGEERAKGNILERFSAQQFPDLHSELNLSSLELGDSALYFCASSGGGPINEQFFGPGTRLTVL.